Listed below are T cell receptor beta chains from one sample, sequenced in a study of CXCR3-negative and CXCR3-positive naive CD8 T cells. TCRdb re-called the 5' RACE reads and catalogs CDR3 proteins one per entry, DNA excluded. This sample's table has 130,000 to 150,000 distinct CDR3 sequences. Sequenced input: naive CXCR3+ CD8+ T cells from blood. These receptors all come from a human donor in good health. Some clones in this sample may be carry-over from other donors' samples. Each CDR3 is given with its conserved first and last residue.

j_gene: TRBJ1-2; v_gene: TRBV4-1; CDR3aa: CASSPRPDHYGYTF
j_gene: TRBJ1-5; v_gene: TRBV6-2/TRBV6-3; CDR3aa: CATSRGEKGQPQHF
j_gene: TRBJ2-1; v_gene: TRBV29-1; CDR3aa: CSARGWGSYNEQFF
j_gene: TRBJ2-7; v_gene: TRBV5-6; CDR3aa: CASSLGGGLIYEQYF
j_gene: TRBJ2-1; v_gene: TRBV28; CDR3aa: CASSLLGGSTEPTSNEQFF
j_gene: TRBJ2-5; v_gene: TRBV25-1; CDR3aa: CASRASSVQETQYF
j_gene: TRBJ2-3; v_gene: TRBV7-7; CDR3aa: CASSLGGQRDTQYF
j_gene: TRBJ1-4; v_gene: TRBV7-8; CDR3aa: CASSLVLGVGEKLFF
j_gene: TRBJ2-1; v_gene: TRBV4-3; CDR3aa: CASSQDLGQGGNEQFF
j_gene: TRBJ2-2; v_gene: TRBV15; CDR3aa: CATSPLGRGGPTGELFF
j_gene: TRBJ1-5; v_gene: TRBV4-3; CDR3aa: CASSQGQNSNQPQHF
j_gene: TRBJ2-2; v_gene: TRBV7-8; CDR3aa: CASSLFPSVGNTGELFF
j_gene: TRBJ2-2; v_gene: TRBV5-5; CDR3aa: CASSLGDVGELFF
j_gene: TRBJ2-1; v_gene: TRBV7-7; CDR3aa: CASSPGGTSGFNEQFF
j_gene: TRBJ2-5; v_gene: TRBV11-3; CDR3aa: CASSSGTSGFQETQYF
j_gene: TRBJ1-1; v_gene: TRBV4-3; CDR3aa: CASSQDPVGYTEAFF
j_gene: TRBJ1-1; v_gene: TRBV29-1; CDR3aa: CSVTSDRALEAFF
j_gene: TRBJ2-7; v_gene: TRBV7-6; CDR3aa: CASSPTPEGGRSYEQYF
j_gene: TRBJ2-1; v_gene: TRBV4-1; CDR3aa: CASSPDTHLYNEQFF
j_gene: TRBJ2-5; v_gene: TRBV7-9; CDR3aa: CASSSDTRRETQYF
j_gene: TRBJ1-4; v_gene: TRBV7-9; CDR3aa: CASSEKQGNNEKLFF
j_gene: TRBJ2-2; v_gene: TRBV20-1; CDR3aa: CSASPYDTGELFF
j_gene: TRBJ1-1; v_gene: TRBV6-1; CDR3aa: CASSEALLDGHGAGAFF
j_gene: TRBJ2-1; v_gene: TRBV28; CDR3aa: CASQSEDRTSYNEQFF
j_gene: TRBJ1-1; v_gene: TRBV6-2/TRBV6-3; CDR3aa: CASSVGGHTEAFF
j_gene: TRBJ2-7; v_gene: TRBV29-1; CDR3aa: CSVEDQGGDFEYEQYF
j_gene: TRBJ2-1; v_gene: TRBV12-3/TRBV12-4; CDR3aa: CASSFWQSNEQFF
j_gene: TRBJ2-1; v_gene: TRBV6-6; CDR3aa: CASSYPTRQGYNEQFF
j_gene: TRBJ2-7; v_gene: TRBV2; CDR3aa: CARGTSGYEQYF
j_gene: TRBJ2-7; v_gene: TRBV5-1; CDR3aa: CASSFSGVYEQYF
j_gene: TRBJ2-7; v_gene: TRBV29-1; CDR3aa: CSASGLGEQYF
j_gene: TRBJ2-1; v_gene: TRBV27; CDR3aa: CASRPRQDPGNEQFF
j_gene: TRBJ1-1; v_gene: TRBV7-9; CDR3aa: CASSLEQGGDTEAFF
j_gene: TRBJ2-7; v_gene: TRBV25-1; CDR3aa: CASSPTGLAAGEQYF
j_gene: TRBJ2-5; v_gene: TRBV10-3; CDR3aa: CAISERGSETQYF
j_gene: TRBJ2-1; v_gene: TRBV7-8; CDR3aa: CASSGQFYEQFF
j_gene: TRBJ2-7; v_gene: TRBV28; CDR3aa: CASKLDRGLSYEQYF
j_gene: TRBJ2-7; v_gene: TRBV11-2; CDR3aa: CASSMTGLSYEQYF
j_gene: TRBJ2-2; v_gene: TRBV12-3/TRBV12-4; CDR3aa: CASSSDLGTGELFF
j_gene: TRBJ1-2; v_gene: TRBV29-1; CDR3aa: CSVVSDDRSSLDGYTF
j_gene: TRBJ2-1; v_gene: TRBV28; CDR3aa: CASSLMGEGYNEQFF
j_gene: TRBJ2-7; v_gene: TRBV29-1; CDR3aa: CSVVPAHTSYEQYF
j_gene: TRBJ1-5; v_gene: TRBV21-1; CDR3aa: CASTRTVYSNQPQHF
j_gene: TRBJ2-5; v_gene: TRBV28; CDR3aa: CASSTATMETQYF
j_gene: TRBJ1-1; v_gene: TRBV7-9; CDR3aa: CASSPPADRGAFF
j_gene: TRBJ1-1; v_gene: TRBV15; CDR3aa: CATSMGSGIGAEAFF
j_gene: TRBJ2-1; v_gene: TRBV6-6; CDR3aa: CASSYEKGAFNEQFF
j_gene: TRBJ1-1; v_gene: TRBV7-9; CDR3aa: CASRRGGSEAFF
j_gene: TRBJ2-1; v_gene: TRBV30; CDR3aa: CAWSVLATEYNEQFF
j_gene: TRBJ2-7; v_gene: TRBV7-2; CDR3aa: CASSHPAYEQYF
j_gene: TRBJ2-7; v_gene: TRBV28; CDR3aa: CASRTESYEQYF